This T cell receptor (beta chain) was captured in a study of shared clonotypes between healthy human individuals (dated by TCRdb to 2020 to 2021). Notes on the research overall: The cohort included three men and a couple of women between 18 and 49 years of age. To estimate repertoire size and how much clonotype sharing occurs between individuals, the study deeply sequenced the blood TCR repertoires of several healthy adults. Different laboratories and diverse techniques were used to prepare libraries and sequence TCR repertoires, to increase sequencing depth and limit assay-specific biases. Per donor, leukapheresis produced somewhere between about 0.94 and 9 billion PBMCs.

What the study reported, not specific to this receptor: Pairwise subsampling indicated that sequencing depth was expected to affect the degree of clonotype sharing among donors. Because the study included a small number of donors, the genetic and exposure-history diversity represented was limited. Sampling was restricted to blood, and TCR repertoires in tissues likely differ from the TCR repertoires found in blood.

Healthy HIV-negative adults with no recently reported acute infections or vaccinations were included as donors. Every donor was a Caucasian adult residing in Nashville, Tennessee, USA. In the unsorted samples, 70 million to 90 million PBMCs were counted, and genomic DNA was extracted using the QIAamp DNA Blood Mini kit. Blood was obtained by leukapheresis, after which PBMCs were separated by Ficoll-Histopaque density gradient centrifugation and cryopreserved in liquid nitrogen vapor phase. On this clone: No antigen is known for it. No base qualities exist here, and no much larger clone lies one base off it.

Using the deep immunoSEQ assay, TCR CDR3 regions were amplified from genomic DNA by multiplex PCR. Extracted genomic DNA from each cell subset was distributed evenly across all wells of several immunoSEQ 96-well plates, and each plate was treated as a replicate. For unsorted PBMC, 250 to 300 ng genomic DNA, equal to 25,000 to 35,000 T cell genomes, was loaded into each replicate PCR. Genomic DNA from unsorted PBMC was sequenced over ten immunoSEQ deep assay plates. Purified libraries were measured with a Qubit 3.0 fluorometer, size-checked on a Bioanalyzer 2100, and measured again with the KAPA Library Quantification kit. Every immunoSEQ 96-well plate was sequenced on a separate single-read 150-cycle Illumina NextSeq 550 flow cell. As for how the authors treated the data: Because the immunoSEQ output held only junctional sequences and lacked quality scores, the filtering could not match the filtering applied to full-length reads. Sequences were annotated with PyIR, a Python wrapper for IgBLAST v1.9, using IMGT germline references to assign V/J genes and CDR3. Reads were removed for weak V/J assignments (E-value above 1e-6), missing CDR3, stop codons, out-of-frame junctions, or ambiguous translated residues. V3J clonotypes were defined as sequences sharing an identical inferred V gene, J gene, and CDR3 amino acid sequence. To compute the percentage overlap between repertoires, the number of shared unique clonotypes was divided by the size of the smaller repertoire. RTK rarefaction, the Chao1 estimator, and Recon v2.1 estimates of unobserved clonotypes were used to assess repertoire richness. Entries here come from immuneACCESS through TCRdb and include only in-frame sequences with V and J called. Some clones fail to appear in such tables; in the studies checked, an unresolved V gene covers under half of the shortfall, and the cause of the remainder is unknown. V, J and clone size reflect that table, while D and trimming were determined from the DNA. Counted in this sample were roughly 500,000 clones; around 80% of them appeared once. Of the sample, approximately 13% falls within the top ten clones.

CDR1 and CDR2 are drawn from the germline V gene (reference sequence): MNHEY, SMNVEV. From cysteine to phenylalanine, the CDR3 is 16 amino acids long. Only the CDR3 region is kept as DNA, spanning 48 bases read in frame from base 1. The germline V and J ends show losses of 0 bases and 4 bases respectively, and no gene match explains 5 bases of the junction. The sequenced sample consisted of PBMCs. This clonotype was sampled from a woman aged 35 to 49 in good health. Some clones in this sample may be carry-over from other donors' samples. The rearranged chain carries TRBV27 and TRBJ2-3, with 9 central nucleotides matching TRBD2. The CDR3 here reads CASSLSKGTSSDTQYF. The DNA is TGTGCCAGCAGTTTATCGAAAGGGACTAGCTCAGATACGCAGTATTTT.